A single count supports the clone carrying this TCR beta chain. Its cognate antigen is unknown. This record comes from a study of vaccination and CD4 T cells after COVID-19. In the study overall: Stimuli were overlapping spike peptide pools of SARS-CoV-2 and three common cold coronaviruses (HCoV-NL63, HCoV-OC43, HCoV-229E). Some control cultures received a CEFX pool, which served as the positive control. Others received an HIV-1 Nef pool or no peptide.

V was shortened by 5 bases and J by 2 bases, with 14 bases between the two germline ends. CDR3 length: 14 residues. Looked up from germline, CDR1 is SGHRS and CDR2 is YFSETQ. Treatment: roughly ten-day PBMC culture with coronavirus spike peptide pools or control peptides (ViraFEST assay). Scientists separated out CD4+ T cells through negative selection following 10 days in culture. Cultured CD4+ T cells had their DNA profiled by the Oncomine TCR Beta short-read assay. Cultured CD4+ T cells were the source of extracted genomic DNA. TCRdb re-analysed the PCR reads in MiXCR, keeping a single row per CDR3 protein. The top ten clones hold 20% to 25% of a sample with approximately 6,000 distinct CDR3 sequences, roughly 52% of them seen once.

The gene calls are TRBV5-1 and TRBJ2-7; D could derive from TRBD1 or TRBD2 (5 bases each). The source material was CD4+ T cells from blood, cultured in vitro. The clonotype originates from a human donor who had recovered from COVID-19. The CDR3 here is CASRSGMGPYEQYF. DNA of the CDR3: TGCGCCAGCAGATCCGGGATGGGACCCTACGAGCAGTACTTC.